One sample yielded the 26 T cell receptor beta chains listed below, sequenced in a study of beta chain features in type 1 diabetes (dated by TCRdb to 2017 to 2018). Library preparation employed the immunoSEQ multiplex PCR assay. The High Capacity cDNA Reverse Transcription Kit was used to reverse transcribe all of the isolated RNA, meaning that expressed TCRB transcripts were what got sequenced. TCRdb retrieved this table from immuneACCESS and kept in-frame rearrangements only. Not all clones are present; in checked studies, unresolved V genes account for under half, and no reason is known for the remainder. Present in this sample are under 500,000 clones, roughly 30% of which were seen just once. The ten largest clones add up to 0.065% of the sample. The sequencing input was naive CD4+ T cells from blood. Read against the paper, the sample's cell subset or site label means: true naive CD4+ T cells. The origin of the receptors is a man aged 18-30 years in good health.

This clone has a handful of counts. The chain uses TRBV7-9 and TRBJ2-4; the D is unclear. Trimming took 2 bases from V and 8 from J, leaving 13 bases between them. The CDR3 loop spans 14 amino acids. Germline loops: CDR1 SEHNR, CDR2 FQNEAQ (reference sequence). CDR3 amino acids: CASSLLSLEDIQYF. The CDR3 DNA follows: TGTGCCAGCAGCTTATTGTCTTTGGAAGACATTCAGTACTTC.

V and J are TRBV28 and TRBJ2-7; D possibly corresponds to TRBD2 (6 bases). CDR3 size: 14 residues. CDR1 is MDHEN and CDR2 is SYDVKM in the germline V gene. Trimming cost V 8 bases and J 2 bases, with 16 bases left between them. Here the CDR3 DNA reads TGTGCCAGCCTAAGTAGGGACTCCACCTACGAGCAGTACTTC. It codes for CASLSRDSTYEQYF.

V is TRBV4-1 and J is TRBJ2-7, with 7 nucleotides matching TRBD1. Germline V CDR1 and CDR2: MGHRA, YSYEKL. The CDR3 runs 12 residues. V dropped 5 bases and J dropped 6; count of bases not matched to a gene: 4. CDR3: CASSSDRFEQYF. DNA of the CDR3: TGCGCCAGCAGCTCGGACAGGTTCGAGCAGTACTTC.

This clone showed up just a few times. CDR3 sequence: CASRLGLAGVNEQFF. In nucleotides, the CDR3 is TGTGCCAGCAGGTTGGGACTAGCGGGAGTAAATGAGCAGTTCTTC. The chain combines TRBV6-5 with TRBJ2-1; 14 positions match TRBD2. The germline gives CDR1 MNHEY, CDR2 SVGAGI. The CDR3 has 15 amino acids. Losses at the gene ends were 6 bases for V and 7 bases for J; bases not matched to a gene: 5.

The chain employs TRBV4-1 and TRBJ2-3; D gene unclear. CDR1 and CDR2 (germline): MGHRA, YSYEKL. The CDR3 loop spans 16 amino acids. V lost 0 bases and J 0 bases, leaving 10 bases between the germline ends. This CDR3 is CASSQDRVTSTDTQYF. The CDR3, as DNA: TGCGCCAGCAGCCAAGATAGGGTGACTAGCACAGATACGCAGTATTTT.

The V gene is TRBV15, the J gene TRBJ2-2; TRBD1 matches at 8 bases. V shed 5 bases, J shed 4 bases, and the junction held 6 bases outside the gene matches. CDR1 LNHNV and CDR2 YYDKDF come from the germline V gene (reference sequence). The CDR3 has 15 residues. CDR3 region: CATSQGAQGTGELFF. CDR3 nucleotides: TGTGCCACCAGCCAGGGGGCTCAGGGCACCGGGGAGCTGTTTTTT.

The genes are TRBV21-1 and TRBJ1-2; TRBD1 is taken as the D call from the table, unchecked against the DNA. TRBV21-1 is marked as a pseudogene. The CDR3 has 15 residues. This CDR3 reads CASSSGQGARYGYTF. In DNA form, the CDR3 reads TGTGCCAGCAGCAGTGGACAGGGGGCGCGGTATGGCTACACCTTC.

The J gene is TRBJ1-3, the V gene TRBV28, with no clear D. Trimming took off 6 bases at V and 3 bases at J, with 12 bases between the two ends. The CDR3 sequence is 14 residues long. The germline V gene has CDR1 MDHEN and CDR2 SYDVKM. The CDR3 region has the DNA TGTGCCAGCAGCCCCCATCAGCGTGGAAACACCATATATTTT. Residues: CASSPHQRGNTIYF.

This clone was detected only once. The chain combines TRBV18 with TRBJ2-6, with 7 bases aligning to TRBD1. Trimming took 3 bases from V and 1 from J; bases not matched to a gene: 3. The CDR3 spans 16 residues. Per the germline V gene, CDR1 is KGHSH and CDR2 is LQKENI. The CDR3 region has the DNA TGTGCCAGCTCACCTGAGGACAGGTCTGGGGCCAACGTCCTGACTTTC. Protein sequence: CASSPEDRSGANVLTF.

The V and J genes are TRBV9 and TRBJ2-3, with no clear D. This CDR3 region has 12 residues. Looked up from germline, CDR1 is SGDLS and CDR2 is YYNGEE. V lost 0 bases, J lost 5 bases, and 4 bases lay in between. The CDR3 DNA reads as TGTGCCAGCAGCGTAGTGAAAGATACGCAGTATTTT. This sequence encodes CASSVVKDTQYF.

The V gene is TRBV30, the J gene TRBJ1-5; D gene ambiguous. V was trimmed by 2 bases and J by 3 bases, leaving 14 bases between them. The CDR3 runs 15 residues. Germline-derived CDR1 and CDR2 are GTSNPN and SVGIG (reference sequence). The CDR3, as DNA: TGTGCCTGGAGTCCCGCGGCGCAGCTCAATCAGCCCCAGCATTTT. It codes for CAWSPAAQLNQPQHF.

The chain has TRBV5-4 and TRBJ2-1; TRBD2 agrees at 7 bases. J gave up 9 bases and V 5 bases, and 5 bases lay outside the gene matches. CDR1 and CDR2 (germline): SGHNT, YYREEE (reference sequence). This CDR3 contains 12 residues. The CDR3 spells CASRESGGEQFF. The CDR3 DNA follows: TGTGCCAGCAGGGAATCGGGAGGTGAGCAGTTCTTC.

The chain links TRBV9 to TRBJ2-7; possibly TRBD1 or TRBD2 for D (6 bases each). Germline CDR1 reads SGDLS; CDR2 reads YYNGEE. Trimming left V 7 bases short and J 1 base short, with 18 bases between. The CDR3 has 15 residues. The CDR3 loop is CASPKGGIWSYEQYF. DNA for the CDR3: TGTGCCAGCCCAAAGGGGGGTATTTGGTCCTACGAGCAGTACTTC.

This clone was picked up one time. The chain carries TRBV7-2 and TRBJ2-7; TRBD1 is a possible D gene (6 bases). The CDR3 contains 15 residues. The ends were cut back, 5 bases at V and 3 bases at J, with 17 bases in the middle. In germline, CDR1 is SGHTA, CDR2 FQGNSA. In DNA, the CDR3 is TGTGCCAGCAGCCAGGGGCTAGGTCAGAACTACGAGCAGTACTTC. This gives the protein CASSQGLGQNYEQYF.

The gene calls are TRBV27 and TRBJ1-5; D not resolved. This CDR3 has 13 amino acids. Germline CDR1 reads MNHEY; CDR2 reads SMNVEV (reference sequence). Trimming left V 4 bases short and J 2 bases short, with 6 bases between. The CDR3 DNA reads as TGTGCCAGCAGTTCCCGGGGCAATCAGCCCCAGCATTTT. It yields the protein CASSSRGNQPQHF.

The chain joins TRBV6-5 to TRBJ2-7; maybe TRBD2 (6 bases). V shed 2 bases and J shed 3 bases, with 8 bases lying between them. The CDR3 totals 13 residues. Germline CDR1 reads MNHEY; CDR2 reads SVGAGI. CDR3 sequence: CASSYRGGYEQYF. CDR3 sequence (DNA): TGTGCCAGCAGTTACCGGGGAGGCTACGAGCAGTACTTC.

This rearrangement joins TRBV30 to TRBJ2-5; D is tentatively TRBD1 or TRBD2 (5 bases each). V dropped 1 base and J dropped 5 bases, with 14 bases sitting between them. This CDR3 has 14 residues. Germline CDR1 is GTSNPN and CDR2 is SVGIG (reference sequence). CDR3 protein: CAWSAGTPGETQYF. CDR3 nucleotide sequence: TGTGCCTGGAGTGCAGGGACCCCAGGGGAGACCCAGTACTTC.

This clone has only a few counts. The chain has TRBV30 and TRBJ2-5; TRBD1 matches 9 bases. Germline CDR1 reads GTSNPN; CDR2 reads SVGIG (reference sequence). V trimming: 0 bases; J trimming: 4 bases; junction bases outside the gene matches: 6. The CDR3 is 15 amino acids. The CDR3 region has the DNA TGTGCCTGGAGTGTACCTGGGACAGGGTTAGAGACCCAGTACTTC. It is translated as CAWSVPGTGLETQYF.

The chain employs TRBV7-3 and TRBJ1-1; 7 nucleotides match TRBD1. The ends lost 4 bases at V and 3 bases at J; junction bases unmatched: 2. Germline CDR1 reads SGHTA; CDR2 reads FQGTGA. This CDR3 has 13 amino acids. The CDR3, as DNA: TGTGCCAGCAGCTCGGACAGGTACACTGAAGCTTTCTTT. As protein: CASSSDRYTEAFF.

This chain joins TRBV7-8 and TRBJ2-5; the D gene is possibly TRBD2 (5 bases). Germline V lookup: CDR1 SGHVS, CDR2 FQNEAQ. V was pared by 1 base and J by 5 bases, with 17 bases between. There are 16 residues in the CDR3. The CDR3 here is CASSLVRSSRGETQYF. The CDR3 DNA is TGTGCCAGCAGCTTAGTTCGGAGTAGCCGCGGGGAGACCCAGTACTTC.

This clone has just a few counts. The chain joins TRBV30 to TRBJ2-7; either TRBD1 or TRBD2 may fit D (6 bases each). V gave up 2 bases and J gave up 3 bases, with 20 bases separating them. The CDR3 spans 16 residues. CDR1 is GTSNPN, CDR2 SVGIG, per germline (reference sequence). CDR3 amino acids: CAWSPPFGGHDYEQYF. In DNA, the CDR3 is TGTGCCTGGAGTCCCCCCTTCGGGGGCCACGACTACGAGCAGTACTTC.

This clone was seen a single time. This sequence joins TRBV28 and TRBJ2-7; a possible D gene is TRBD1 (5 bases). The V and J ends lost 4 bases and 1 base respectively, with 11 bases between them. CDR1 is MDHEN, CDR2 SYDVKM, per germline. This CDR3 has 14 amino acids. Written as DNA, the CDR3 is TGTGCCAGCAGTTCACCGACAGAGTCCTACGAGCAGTACTTC. This encodes CASSSPTESYEQYF.

This clone was counted only a few times. The V call is TRBV15, the J call TRBJ2-5; D not resolved. The V end lost 3 bases, the J end lost 4 bases, and 12 bases lay between the germline ends. The CDR3 sequence is 14 residues long. Germline lookup yields CDR1 LNHNV and CDR2 YYDKDF (reference sequence). The chain's CDR3 is CATSRGITVETQYF. CDR3 DNA sequence: TGTGCCACCAGCAGGGGAATAACGGTAGAGACCCAGTACTTC.

This clone was picked up a small number of times. The CDR3 spells CAWSVTHYNEQFF. The CDR3 nucleotides read TGTGCCTGGAGTGTAACGCATTACAATGAGCAGTTCTTC. V usage is TRBV30 and J usage is TRBJ2-1; the D is unclear. Germline V gene lookup returns CDR1 GTSNPN and CDR2 SVGIG (reference sequence). Trimming stripped 0 bases from V and 4 bases from J, with 7 bases between. The CDR3 has 13 amino acids.

Here the CDR3 DNA reads TGTGCCATCAGTGAGGCACAGTCCTATGGCTACACCTTC. Its translation is CAISEAQSYGYTF. The chain joins TRBV10-3 to TRBJ1-2; unclear D gene. This CDR3 region has 13 residues. The V end was cut by 2 bases, the J end by 4 bases, with 8 bases between. Germline assignment: CDR1 ENHRY and CDR2 SYGVKD.

This clone turned up a few times. The V and J genes are TRBV5-4 and TRBJ2-1; D possibly corresponds to TRBD2 (6 bases). Germline V gene lookup returns CDR1 SGHNT and CDR2 YYREEE (reference sequence). The CDR3 length is 14 residues. V gave up 4 bases and J gave up 8 bases, with 16 bases separating them. CDR3 coding DNA: TGTGCCAGCAGCACGAGACGGGAGACCCATGAGCAGTTCTTC. Its translation: CASSTRRETHEQFF.